This is a list of T cell receptor beta chains from one sample in a study of T cell repertoires in cytomegalovirus infection. Antigens of these TCRs are unknown. MiXCR, run by TCRdb on the reads, gives a single entry per CDR3 protein. In the table there are 110,000 or so distinct CDR3 sequences, 30% of which are singletons. The sequenced sample was CD8+ T cells from cultured PBMCs, obtained from culture after CMV antigen stimulation. All receptors derive from a human donor in good health (CMV status not recorded). Some clones in this sample may be carry-over from other donors' samples. Both conserved end residues are part of each CDR3. Size is omitted from some rows. Given values are once, few, many or a class for expanded clones.

v_call,j_call,clone_size,cdr3_aa
TRBV7-2,TRBJ1-4,many,CASSLDLLYGYTNEKLFF
TRBV10-3,TRBJ1-6,many,CAIWAGSYNSPLHF
TRBV12-3/TRBV12-4,TRBJ2-7,many,CASSSGTVSYEQYF
TRBV5-5,TRBJ2-4,NA,CASSLADGHIAKNIQYF
TRBV7-4,TRBJ2-5,NA,CASSHNVMVGSGIETGTQYF
TRBV7-4,TRBJ1-2,NA,CASGGREVGASTNYGYTF
TRBV20-1,TRBJ1-5,NA,CSARDTGPRNQPQHF
TRBV11-2,TRBJ2-7,few,CASSTPRESYEQYF
TRBV20-1,TRBJ2-2,few,CSARGPALNTGELFF
TRBV7-8,TRBJ2-7,many,CASSLAPRQPGNEQYF
TRBV12-3/TRBV12-4,TRBJ1-1,NA,CASSLAAGFVTEAFF
TRBV5-8,TRBJ2-3,few,CASSLVHGGRSRGDTQYF
TRBV9,TRBJ2-7,few,CASSVAGTGPYEQYF
TRBV2,TRBJ2-2,few,CASSRTSGGANTGELFF
TRBV9,TRBJ1-1,few,CASSVVGGGTEAFF
TRBV19,TRBJ1-2,few,CASSIPGRTSYGYTF
TRBV6-5,TRBJ2-3,NA,CASRTPGLAGLDTQYF
TRBV6-2/TRBV6-3,TRBJ2-7,few,CASSSMDSPYEQYF
TRBV28,TRBJ2-3,NA,CASSSRSPPDTQYF
TRBV25-1,TRBJ2-4,NA,CASSDPTTGNIQYF
TRBV29-1,TRBJ1-3,few,CSVERTGFGVGNTIYF
TRBV6-5,TRBJ2-7,few,CASSYSSLMSSYEQYF
TRBV7-2,TRBJ2-7,NA,CASSPAGGGSEQYF